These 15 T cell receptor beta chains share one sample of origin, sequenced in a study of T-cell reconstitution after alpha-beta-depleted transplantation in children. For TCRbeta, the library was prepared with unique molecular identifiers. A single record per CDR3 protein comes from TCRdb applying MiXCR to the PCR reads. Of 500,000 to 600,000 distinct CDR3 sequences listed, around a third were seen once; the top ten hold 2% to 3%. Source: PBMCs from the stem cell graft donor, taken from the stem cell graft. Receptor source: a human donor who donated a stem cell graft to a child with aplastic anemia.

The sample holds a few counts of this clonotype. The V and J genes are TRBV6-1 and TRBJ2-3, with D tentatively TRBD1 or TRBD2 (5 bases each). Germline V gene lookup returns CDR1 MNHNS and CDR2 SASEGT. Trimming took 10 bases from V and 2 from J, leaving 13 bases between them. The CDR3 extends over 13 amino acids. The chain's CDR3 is CATGTIATDTQYF. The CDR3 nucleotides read TGTGCCACAGGGACGATTGCCACAGATACGCAGTATTTT.

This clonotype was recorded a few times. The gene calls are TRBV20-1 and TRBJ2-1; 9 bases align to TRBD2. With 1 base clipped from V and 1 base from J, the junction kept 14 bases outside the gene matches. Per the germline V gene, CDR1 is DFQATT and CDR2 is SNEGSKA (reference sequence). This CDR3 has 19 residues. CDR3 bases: TGCAGTGCTAGAGCGGCGGTCGGGCGGGAGGGCCGGTCCTACAATGAGCAGTTCTTC. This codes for CSARAAVGREGRSYNEQFF.

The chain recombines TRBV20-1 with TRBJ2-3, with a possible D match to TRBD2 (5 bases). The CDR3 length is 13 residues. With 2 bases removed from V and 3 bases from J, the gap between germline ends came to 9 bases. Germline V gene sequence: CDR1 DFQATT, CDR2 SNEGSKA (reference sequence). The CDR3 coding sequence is TGCAGTGCTAGACTAGGAGGTACAGATACGCAGTATTTT. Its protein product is CSARLGGTDTQYF.

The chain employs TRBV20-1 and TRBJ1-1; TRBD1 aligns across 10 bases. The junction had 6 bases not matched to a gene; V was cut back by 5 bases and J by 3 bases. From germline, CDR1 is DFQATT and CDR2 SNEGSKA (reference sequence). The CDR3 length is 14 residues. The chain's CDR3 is CSAPTGGVHTEAFF. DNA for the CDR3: TGCAGTGCTCCGACAGGGGGCGTACACACTGAAGCTTTCTTT.

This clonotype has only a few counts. The CDR3 is CASSLLAGGAETQYF. The CDR3 bases are TGTGCCAGCAGCTTACTAGCGGGAGGGGCCGAGACCCAGTACTTC. V gene TRBV7-9 combines with J gene TRBJ2-5, with 12 nucleotides matching TRBD2. Germline CDR1 reads SEHNR; CDR2 reads FQNEAQ (reference sequence). The length of the CDR3 is 15 residues. The ends lost 2 bases at V and 5 bases at J; junction bases unmatched: 3.

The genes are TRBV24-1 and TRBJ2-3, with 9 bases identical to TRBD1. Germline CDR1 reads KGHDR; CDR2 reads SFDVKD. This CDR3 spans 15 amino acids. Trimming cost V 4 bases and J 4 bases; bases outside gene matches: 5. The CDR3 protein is CATSEPGTGSDTQYF. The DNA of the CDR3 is TGTGCCACCAGTGAACCCGGGACAGGGTCAGATACGCAGTATTTT.

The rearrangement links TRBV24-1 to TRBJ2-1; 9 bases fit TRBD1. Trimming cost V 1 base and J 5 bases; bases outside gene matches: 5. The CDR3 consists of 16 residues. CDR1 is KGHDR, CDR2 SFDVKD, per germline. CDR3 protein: CATSDFRDRDNNEQFF. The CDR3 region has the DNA TGTGCCACCAGTGATTTCCGGGACAGGGATAACAATGAGCAGTTCTTC.

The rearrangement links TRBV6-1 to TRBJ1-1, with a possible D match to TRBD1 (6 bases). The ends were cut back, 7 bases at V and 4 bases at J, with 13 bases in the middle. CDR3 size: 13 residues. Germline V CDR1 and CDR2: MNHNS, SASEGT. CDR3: CASTGEGGTEAFF. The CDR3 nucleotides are TGTGCCAGCACGGGGGAAGGGGGCACTGAAGCTTTCTTT.

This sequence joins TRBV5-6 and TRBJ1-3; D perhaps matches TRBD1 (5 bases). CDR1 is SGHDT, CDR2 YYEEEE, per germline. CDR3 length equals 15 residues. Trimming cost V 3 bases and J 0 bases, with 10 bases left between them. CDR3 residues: CASSYQTASGNTIYF. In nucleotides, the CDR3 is TGTGCCAGCAGCTATCAGACAGCCTCTGGAAACACCATATATTTT.

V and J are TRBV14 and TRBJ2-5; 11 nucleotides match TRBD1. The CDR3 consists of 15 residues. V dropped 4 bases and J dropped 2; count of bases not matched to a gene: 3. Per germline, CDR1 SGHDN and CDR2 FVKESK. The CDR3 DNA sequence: TGTGCCAGCAGCCGCCGGGACAGGGGGCAAGAGACCCAGTACTTC. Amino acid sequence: CASSRRDRGQETQYF. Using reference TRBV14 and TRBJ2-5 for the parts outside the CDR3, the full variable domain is EAGVTQFPSHSVIEKGQTVTLRCDPISGHDNLYWYRRVMGKEIKFLLHFVKESKQDESGMPNNRFLAERTGGTYSTLKVQPAELEDSGVYFCASSRRDRGQETQYFGPGTRLLVL.

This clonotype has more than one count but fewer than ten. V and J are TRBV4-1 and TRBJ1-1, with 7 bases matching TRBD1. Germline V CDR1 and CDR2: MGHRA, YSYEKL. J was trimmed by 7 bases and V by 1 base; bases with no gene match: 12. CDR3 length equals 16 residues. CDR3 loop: CASSQVGHRGLDEAFF. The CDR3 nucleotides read TGCGCCAGCAGCCAAGTAGGCCACAGGGGCCTGGATGAAGCTTTCTTT.

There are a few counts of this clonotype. Here the CDR3 DNA reads TGCGCCAGCAGCCAAGGCCCGGGAGGGAACACCGGGGAGCTGTTTTTT. Translation gives CASSQGPGGNTGELFF. The chain combines TRBV4-1 with TRBJ2-2; 7 bases are shared with TRBD2. CDR1 and CDR2 from the germline V gene are MGHRA and YSYEKL. The V and J ends lost 1 base and 1 base, in that order; junction bases with no gene match: 3. The CDR3 is 16 residues long.

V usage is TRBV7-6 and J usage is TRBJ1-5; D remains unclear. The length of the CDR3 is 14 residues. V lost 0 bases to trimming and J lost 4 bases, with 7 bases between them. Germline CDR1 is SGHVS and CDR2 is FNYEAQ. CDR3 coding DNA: TGTGCCAGCAGCTTAGCCGCGTCAAATCAGCCCCAGCATTTT. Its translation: CASSLAASNQPQHF. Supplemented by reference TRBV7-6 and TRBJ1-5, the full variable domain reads GAGVSQSPRYKVTKRGQDVALRCDPISGHVSLYWYRQALGQGPEFLTYFNYEAQQDKSGLPNDRFSAERPEGSISTLTIQRTEQRDSAMYRCASSLAASNQPQHFGDGTRLSIL.

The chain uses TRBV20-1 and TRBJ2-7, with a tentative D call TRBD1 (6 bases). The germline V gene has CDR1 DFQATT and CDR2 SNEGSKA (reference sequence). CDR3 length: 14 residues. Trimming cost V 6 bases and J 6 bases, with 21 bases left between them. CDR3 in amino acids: CSALYRDQGREQYF. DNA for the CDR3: TGCAGTGCACTTTACCGGGACCAGGGGCGCGAGCAGTACTTC.

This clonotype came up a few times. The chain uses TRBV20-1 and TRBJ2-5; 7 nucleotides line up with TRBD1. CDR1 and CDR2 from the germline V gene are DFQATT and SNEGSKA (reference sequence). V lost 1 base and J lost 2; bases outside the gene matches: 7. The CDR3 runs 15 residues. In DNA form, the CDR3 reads TGCAGTGCTAGAGTCAGGACAGGCGTTCAAGAGACCCAGTACTTC. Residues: CSARVRTGVQETQYF.